The text below deals with one TCR beta chain. Its antigen is currently unknown. This specimen comes from a study of T-cell memory formation after mild COVID-19. The overall study: Clustering of TCRs was largely donor specific.

The CDR3 runs 15 residues. V gave up 6 bases and J gave up 5 bases; unmatched junction bases: 11. Study outcomes and limitations: Clones contracting day 15 to 85 were balanced CD4/CD8; later expanders leaned CD4+. The finding that pre-infection memory included some responding clones suggested that cross-reactive memory joined.

TCRdb used MiXCR to reprocess the 5' RACE reads, holding one entry per CDR3 protein. Of fewer than 150,000 distinct CDR3 sequences listed, about a fifth are singletons. This chain uses TRBV12-3 or TRBV12-4 with TRBJ2-7, with 9 bases aligning to TRBD1. Material: PBMCs or a T cell subset sorted from them (not recorded which). The TCR sequence derives from a man aged 18-30 years who had mild COVID-19 (a few samples of this study predate the infection). Cell type and time point are not known. This CDR3 reads CASSLTGGAGDEQYF. DNA of the CDR3: TGTGCCAGCAGCCTAACAGGGGGCGCGGGGGACGAGCAGTACTTC.